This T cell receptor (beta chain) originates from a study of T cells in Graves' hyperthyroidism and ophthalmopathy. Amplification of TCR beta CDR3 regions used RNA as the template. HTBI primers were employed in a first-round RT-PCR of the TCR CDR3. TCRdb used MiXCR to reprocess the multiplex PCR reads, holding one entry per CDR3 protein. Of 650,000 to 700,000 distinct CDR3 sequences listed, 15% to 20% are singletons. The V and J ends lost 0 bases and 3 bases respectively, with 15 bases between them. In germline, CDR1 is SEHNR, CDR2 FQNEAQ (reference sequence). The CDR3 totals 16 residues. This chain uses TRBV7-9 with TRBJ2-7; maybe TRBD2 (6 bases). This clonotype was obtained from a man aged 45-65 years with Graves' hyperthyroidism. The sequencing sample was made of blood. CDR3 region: CASSLALTLAHYEQYF. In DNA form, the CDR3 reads TGTGCCAGCAGCTTAGCGCTGACACTAGCCCACTACGAGCAGTACTTC. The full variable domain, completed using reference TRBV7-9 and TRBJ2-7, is DTGVSQNPRHKITKRGQNVTFRCDPISEHNRLYWYRQTLGQGPEFLTYFQNEAQLEKSRLLSDRFSAERPKGSFSTLEIQRTEQGDSAMYLCASSLALTLAHYEQYFGPGTRLTVT.